These 10 T cell receptor beta chains share one sample of origin, sequenced in a study of shared clonotypes between healthy human individuals. Clones were sequenced by immunoSEQ multiplex PCR, and TCRdb holds only the in-frame ones, with some missing. The sample has over 300,000 clones; 87% are singletons. The sample comprised memory CD8+ T cells sorted from blood. Subset defined: CD45RO+ cells pooled with CCR7-negative TemRA cells. The origin of the receptors is a young man in good health.

The rearrangement joins TRBV6-5 to TRBJ2-7; TRBD1 aligns across 7 bases. V gave up 5 bases and J gave up 5 bases; unmatched junction bases: 6. Germline CDR1 is MNHEY and CDR2 is SVGAGI. The CDR3 loop spans 13 amino acids. The CDR3 nucleotides are TGTGCCAGCAGTCACCGGGACAGTAACGAGCAGTACTTC. Its translation is CASSHRDSNEQYF.

The J gene is TRBJ1-1, the V gene TRBV4-1; the D gene is possibly TRBD1 (5 bases). Trimming left V 1 base short and J 1 base short, with 10 bases between. There are 15 residues in the CDR3. Germline V gives CDR1 MGHRA, CDR2 YSYEKL. CDR3 sequence: CASSQGAGQNTEAFF. Here the CDR3 DNA reads TGCGCCAGCAGCCAAGGCGCAGGGCAGAACACTGAAGCTTTCTTT.

The V gene is TRBV30, the J gene TRBJ2-1; D gene uncertain. Per the germline V gene, CDR1 is GTSNPN and CDR2 is SVGIG (reference sequence). V lost 2 bases to trimming and J lost 4 bases, with 3 bases between them. The CDR3 loop spans 11 amino acids. The CDR3 DNA is TGTGCCTGGAGTAAGTACAATGAGCAGTTCTTC. Encoded protein: CAWSKYNEQFF.

V gene TRBV28 combines with J gene TRBJ2-3; TRBD2 matches at 9 bases. Unmatched junction bases numbered 8, after V lost 6 bases and J lost 4 bases. The CDR3 extends over 15 amino acids. CDR1 and CDR2 from the germline V gene are MDHEN and SYDVKM. CDR3 protein: CASSRLADLADTQYF. In DNA form, the CDR3 reads TGTGCCAGCAGCAGACTAGCGGACCTCGCAGATACGCAGTATTTT.

V and J are TRBV9 and TRBJ1-3; TRBD1 might be the D (5 bases). CDR3 length: 14 amino acids. Trimming left V 4 bases short and J 1 base short, with 9 bases between. In germline, CDR1 is SGDLS, CDR2 YYNGEE. The CDR3 protein is CASSLGDSGNTIYF. The CDR3 DNA reads as TGTGCCAGCAGCCTAGGGGATTCTGGAAACACCATATATTTT.

The V call is TRBV5-1, the J call TRBJ2-7, with 8 nucleotides matching TRBD1. V shed 2 bases, J shed 3 bases, and the junction held 16 bases outside the gene matches. The germline CDR1 and CDR2 sequences are SGHRS and YFSETQ. The CDR3 has 18 amino acids. The CDR3 nucleotides read TGCGCCAGCAGCTTTAAGACAGGGGATCCCCATATGGACTACGAGCAGTACTTC. Its translation: CASSFKTGDPHMDYEQYF.

V usage is TRBV9 and J usage is TRBJ2-3, with D possibly TRBD2 on 6 matching bases. Trimming took off 0 bases at V and 4 bases at J, with 12 bases between the two ends. Germline V gives CDR1 SGDLS, CDR2 YYNGEE. This CDR3 comprises 15 residues. CDR3 DNA: TGTGCCAGCAGCGTAGAACCCAGGGAGGCAGATACGCAGTATTTT. Protein sequence: CASSVEPREADTQYF.

This sequence joins TRBV11-2 and TRBJ2-5, with D perhaps assigned TRBD1 or TRBD2 (5 bases each). V was shortened by 3 bases and J by 4 bases, with 15 bases between the two germline ends. This CDR3 contains 15 residues. Germline V CDR1 and CDR2: SGHAT, FQNNGV. This chain's CDR3 is CASSFEPGPGETQYF. The CDR3 DNA is TGTGCCAGCAGCTTCGAGCCGGGACCAGGAGAGACCCAGTACTTC.

The chain couples TRBV7-9 to TRBJ1-4; no clear D gene. The germline V gene has CDR1 SEHNR and CDR2 FQNEAQ (reference sequence). This CDR3 contains 14 residues. Trimming removed 7 bases from V and 0 bases from J, with 9 bases in between. CDR3: CASTNTATNEKLFF. CDR3 in DNA: TGTGCCAGCACTAACACTGCAACTAATGAAAAACTGTTTTTT. Using reference TRBV7-9 and TRBJ1-4 for the parts outside the CDR3, the full variable domain is DTGVSQNPRHKITKRGQNVTFRCDPISEHNRLYWYRQTLGQGPEFLTYFQNEAQLEKSRLLSDRFSAERPKGSFSTLEIQRTEQGDSAMYLCASTNTATNEKLFFGSGTQLSVL.

The chain uses TRBV7-9 and TRBJ1-1; unclear D gene. The CDR3 runs to 13 residues. Trimming removed 5 bases from V and 5 bases from J, with 12 bases in between. The germline gives CDR1 SEHNR, CDR2 FQNEAQ (reference sequence). CDR3 protein: CASSPAERTEAFF. The CDR3 nucleotides are TGTGCCAGCAGCCCAGCCGAGCGAACTGAAGCTTTCTTT.